This T cell receptor beta chain comes out of a study of T-cell memory formation after mild COVID-19. Study-wide background: Largely, the TCR clusters proved donor specific. Study findings and constraints: Prior to infection, memory already included some responding clones, suggesting cross-reactive memory joined. Clones that got smaller from day 15 to 85 had even CD4/CD8, while clones growing later tipped toward CD4+. The authors did not confirm SARS-CoV-2 specificity of second-wave clones peaking day 37.

Germline CDR1 reads SEHNR; CDR2 reads FQNEAQ (reference sequence). V dropped 5 bases and J dropped 4; count of bases not matched to a gene: 2. The CDR3 spans 13 residues. In this sample, this clonotype turned up a few times. Its target is not known. TCRdb re-derived calls from the 5' RACE reads in MiXCR, one entry per CDR3 protein. Among 250,000 to 350,000 distinct CDR3 sequences listed, under 20% were seen once. The origin of this receptor is a man between 18 and 35 years old who had mild COVID-19 (a few samples of this study predate the infection). Cell type and time point are not known. Sequencing was done on a sample of PBMCs or a T cell subset sorted from them (not recorded which). The rearrangement links TRBV7-9 to TRBJ2-3; 8 nucleotides line up with TRBD1. CDR3 region: CASSQGAADTQYF. DNA of the CDR3: TGTGCCAGCAGCCAGGGGGCGGCAGATACGCAGTATTTT. Looking up the rest from reference TRBV7-9 and TRBJ2-3 gives the full variable domain: DTGVSQNPRHKITKRGQNVTFRCDPISEHNRLYWYRQTLGQGPEFLTYFQNEAQLEKSRLLSDRFSAERPKGSFSTLEIQRTEQGDSAMYLCASSQGAADTQYFGPGTRLTVL.